The 11 T cell receptor beta chains below come from one sample, sequenced in a study of identical twins. TCRdb re-analysed the 5' RACE reads in MiXCR, keeping a single row per CDR3 protein. The data hold around 650,000 distinct CDR3 sequences, with just over 7% observed a single time. These sequences were also reported in another study, on yellow fever vaccine responses in identical twins.

The material sequenced was PBMCs. These receptors were obtained from a woman younger than 35 in good health.

This clonotype was counted between two and nine times. This chain uses TRBV15 with TRBJ1-1; no reliable D call. CDR3 size: 15 residues. The V gene's germline CDR1 is LNHNV and CDR2 YYDKDF (reference sequence). The V gene lost 3 bases and the J gene lost 5 bases, with 16 bases spanning the gap. In DNA form, the CDR3 reads TGTGCCACCAGCAGGAGCGAATCCGGTTTAACTGAAGCTTTCTTT. This gives the protein CATSRSESGLTEAFF.

The sample holds many counts of this clonotype. The CDR3 spells CSVEGSLNNEQFF. The CDR3 region has the DNA TGCAGCGTTGAAGGGAGCCTAAACAATGAGCAGTTCTTC. This chain links TRBV29-1 with TRBJ2-1; D is ambiguous. Germline V gene sequence: CDR1 SQVTM, CDR2 ANQGSEA. Trimming pared 1 base from V and 5 bases from J, leaving 9 bases between. This CDR3 spans 13 amino acids.

V is TRBV28 and J is TRBJ2-5; TRBD2 matches at 8 bases. Germline V gene sequence: CDR1 MDHEN, CDR2 SYDVKM. V shed 4 bases, J shed 7 bases, and the junction held 14 bases outside the gene matches. CDR3 length: 16 amino acids. CDR3 DNA sequence: TGTGCCAGCAGTTCCCCCATTAGCGGGGCCGAATGGACCCAGTACTTC. Amino acids: CASSSPISGAEWTQYF.

This clonotype was observed at least ten times. The J gene is TRBJ2-7, the V gene TRBV28; the D gene is possibly TRBD1 (6 bases). The CDR3 covers 15 residues. Trimming took 7 bases from V and 7 from J, leaving 23 bases between them. In germline, CDR1 is MDHEN, CDR2 SYDVKM. CDR3 nucleotide sequence: TGTGCCAGCACCCGGACGTCCAACAGGGTTGGAGAGCAGTACTTC. This sequence encodes CASTRTSNRVGEQYF.

The rearrangement joins TRBV20-1 to TRBJ1-2; 9 bases align to TRBD1. This CDR3 contains 13 residues. V shed 6 bases, J shed 8 bases, and the junction held 10 bases outside the gene matches. Germline V gene sequence: CDR1 DFQATT, CDR2 SNEGSKA (reference sequence). CDR3 loop: CSAKGTGIGGYTF. CDR3 sequence (DNA): TGCAGTGCCAAGGGGACAGGGATCGGGGGCTACACCTTC.

This clonotype was found a few times. The J gene is TRBJ2-5, the V gene TRBV3-1, with a possible D match to TRBD2 (6 bases). Germline V lookup: CDR1 LGHDT, CDR2 YNNKEL (reference sequence). The CDR3 runs to 13 residues. V lost 5 bases and J lost 4, with 11 bases in between. The chain's CDR3 is CASSGGMLETQYF. The CDR3 nucleotides are TGTGCCAGCAGCGGCGGGATGTTAGAGACCCAGTACTTC.

This clonotype was seen ten or more times. The J gene is TRBJ2-1, the V gene TRBV20-1; TRBD2 aligns across 7 bases. Trimming took 3 bases from V and 4 from J; bases not matched to a gene: 9. This CDR3 contains 15 residues. Germline CDR1 reads DFQATT; CDR2 reads SNEGSKA (reference sequence). CDR3 protein: CSARDLAEIYNEQFF. The CDR3 nucleotides read TGCAGTGCTAGGGACCTAGCGGAAATATACAATGAGCAGTTCTTC.

This clonotype was picked up a small number of times. The V and J genes are TRBV7-3 and TRBJ2-1, with D possibly being TRBD1 (6 bases). Trimming pared 4 bases from V and 9 bases from J, leaving 16 bases between. The length of the CDR3 is 14 residues. Germline V gene data show CDR1 as SGHTA and CDR2 as FQGTGA. The CDR3 region has the DNA TGTGCCAGCAGCTACGTTGACAGGACCGGTGAGCAGTTCTTC. It codes for CASSYVDRTGEQFF.

The table lists this clonotype with many counts. This sequence joins TRBV6-5 and TRBJ1-2; D is undetermined. Trimming shortened V by 5 bases and J by 8 bases, and 9 bases separated the two germline ends. Germline-derived CDR1 and CDR2 are MNHEY and SVGAGI. The CDR3 extends over 11 amino acids. The CDR3 loop reads CASSPLRGYTF. The CDR3 region has the DNA TGTGCCAGCAGTCCCCTGCGGGGCTACACCTTC.

This clonotype showed up many times. The J gene is TRBJ2-5, the V gene TRBV5-1; TRBD1 matches 8 bases. V dropped 1 base and J dropped 1; count of bases not matched to a gene: 6. This CDR3 is built from 16 residues. Germline values: CDR1 SGHRS, CDR2 YFSETQ. The CDR3 DNA reads as TGCGCCAGCAGCTTGTCGACAGGGGTGGGCCAAGAGACCCAGTACTTC. This translates into CASSLSTGVGQETQYF.

This clonotype was recorded many times. The J gene is TRBJ2-7, the V gene TRBV5-1; 9 bases are shared with TRBD1. The CDR3 has 15 amino acids. V shed 2 bases, J shed 3 bases, and the junction held 6 bases outside the gene matches. Germline values: CDR1 SGHRS, CDR2 YFSETQ. CDR3 sequence (DNA): TGCGCCAGCAGCTTCTCCCGACAGGGGGTCTACGAGCAGTACTTC. This encodes CASSFSRQGVYEQYF.